The 30 T cell receptor beta chains given below trace back to one sample, sequenced in a study of graft-versus-host responses after intestinal transplantation. Intraepithelial lymphocytes and lamina propria lymphocytes were released through processing of graft tissue. The repertoire was sequenced with immunoSEQ multiplex PCR; TCRdb's copy has only in-frame clones and lacks some. Of roughly 16,000 clones detected, about 60% appear once; the ten largest clones hold 13%. This specimen consisted of ileum tissue, obtained 524 days after transplant. The receptors were sampled from a human patient who received an intestinal transplant, so some T cells may come from the graft donor.

A few counts support this clone. The chain links TRBV5-1 to TRBJ2-7, with TRBD1 as a possible D gene (5 bases). Between the trimmed V and J ends, which lost 5 bases and 2 bases, there was a span of 14 bases. Germline CDR1 and CDR2: SGHRS and YFSETQ. The CDR3 has 14 residues. The CDR3 here is CASRSDSLAYEQYF. CDR3 sequence (DNA): TGCGCCAGCAGATCAGACAGCTTGGCCTACGAGCAGTACTTC. Full variable domain (remainder filled in from reference TRBV5-1 and TRBJ2-7): KAGVTQTPRYLIKTRGQQVTLSCSPISGHRSVSWYQQTPGQGLQFLFEYFSETQRNKGNFPGRFSGRQFSNSRSEMNVSTLELGDSALYLCASRSDSLAYEQYFGPGTRLTVT.

J is TRBJ1-2 and V is TRBV29-1; TRBD1 matches 8 bases. The CDR3 loop spans 12 amino acids. The trim removed 6 bases at V and 4 bases at J, leaving 4 bases unmatched. Germline V gene lookup returns CDR1 SQVTM and CDR2 ANQGSEA. DNA of the CDR3: TGCAGCGTGCCGGACAGGGTCTATGGCTACACCTTC. Protein sequence: CSVPDRVYGYTF.

Here the CDR3 DNA reads TGTGCCAGCAGTGTCCGTGGTGGGCGGGCGTACACAGATACGCAGTATTTT. Translating it yields CASSVRGGRAYTDTQYF. The chain uses TRBV2 and TRBJ2-3; TRBD2 is a possible D gene (5 bases). CDR3 size: 17 residues. The V end was cut by 4 bases, the J end by 2 bases, with 19 bases between. Germline V gene sequence: CDR1 SNHLY, CDR2 FYNNEI.

This chain connects TRBV11-3 to TRBJ2-1, with D tentatively TRBD2 (6 bases). This CDR3 has 10 amino acids. Germline CDR1 is SGHNT and CDR2 is YENEEA. Between the trimmed V and J ends, which lost 5 bases and 10 bases, there was a span of 6 bases. The CDR3 nucleotides are TGTGCCAGCAGCGGGGGGGAGCAGTTCTTC. As protein: CASSGGEQFF. Combining the CDR3 with reference TRBV11-3 and TRBJ2-1 gives the whole variable domain EAGVVQSPRYKIIEKKQPVAFWCNPISGHNTLYWYLQNLGQGPELLIRYENEEAVDDSQLPKDRFSAERLKGVDSTLKIQPAELGDSAVYLCASSGGEQFFGPGTRLTVL.

This clone has a single count. The gene calls are TRBV4-3 and TRBJ1-3, with 7 bases that match TRBD1. The V segment lost 6 bases and the J segment 1 base; nucleotides outside the gene matches: 6. Germline V gene data show CDR1 as LGHNA and CDR2 as YSLEER. This CDR3 spans 15 amino acids. The chain's CDR3 is CASSPQGGSGNTIYF. The CDR3 nucleotides are TGCGCCAGCAGTCCTCAGGGGGGTTCTGGAAACACCATATATTTT.

The V gene is TRBV11-2, the J gene TRBJ1-1, with 7 bases matching TRBD1. From germline, CDR1 is SGHAT and CDR2 FQNNGV. J lost 1 base, V lost 1 base, and 12 bases had no gene match. The CDR3 has 18 residues. The CDR3 protein is CASSLVTWVQGQNTEAFF. The CDR3, as DNA: TGTGCCAGCAGCTTAGTAACGTGGGTACAGGGGCAGAACACTGAAGCTTTCTTT.

The chain uses TRBV7-6 and TRBJ1-5; TRBD1 is a possible D gene (6 bases). Trimming took 0 bases from V and 1 from J, leaving 10 bases between them. Germline V lookup: CDR1 SGHVS, CDR2 FNYEAQ. The CDR3 extends over 16 amino acids. CDR3 in amino acids: CASSLAAGTSNQPQHF. The CDR3 bases are TGTGCCAGCAGCTTAGCGGCAGGGACAAGCAATCAGCCCCAGCATTTT.

The chain is built from TRBV14 and TRBJ1-4; TRBD1 agrees at 11 bases. CDR1 and CDR2 (germline): SGHDN, FVKESK. Germline trimming cut 1 base from V and 4 bases from J; bases unmatched to any gene: 2. CDR3 size: 16 residues. CDR3 nucleotides: TGTGCCAGCAGCCAAGGGACAGGGGGCTTTAATGAAAAACTGTTTTTT. Protein sequence: CASSQGTGGFNEKLFF.

This clone occurred once. The junction and the germline gene differ at one end; a read error may be behind it. The chain carries TRBV10-3 and TRBJ2-7, with 10 bases lining up with TRBD2. Germline V CDR1 and CDR2: ENHRY, SYGVKD. The CDR3 contains 16 residues. Here the CDR3 DNA reads TGTGCCAGCAGTTACTCGAGGTGGAGCGGGGGGGCCGGGCAGTACTTC. Its translation: CASSYSRWSGGAGQYF.

The rearrangement joins TRBV30 to TRBJ1-4; D remains unclear. This CDR3 has 13 amino acids. CDR1 is GTSNPN and CDR2 is SVGIG in the germline V gene (reference sequence). The CDR3: CASRRGTNEKLFF. In DNA form, the CDR3 reads TGTGCATCCCGTCGCGGTACTAATGAAAAACTGTTTTTT.

V is TRBV27 and J is TRBJ1-1, with TRBD1 matching over 8 bases. The V and J ends lost 7 bases and 2 bases, in that order; junction bases with no gene match: 9. Germline CDR1 is MNHEY and CDR2 is SMNVEV (reference sequence). The CDR3 sequence is 15 residues long. CDR3 in DNA: TGTGCCAGCATCTCCGGGACAGGTAGAAACACTGAAGCTTTCTTT. Its protein product is CASISGTGRNTEAFF.

This chain joins TRBV5-1 and TRBJ2-5; D might be TRBD2 (5 bases). The better agreement between TRBJ2-7 and the DNA end casts doubt on the J call. This CDR3 region has 15 residues. From germline, CDR1 is SGHRS and CDR2 YFSETQ. Here the CDR3 DNA reads TGCGCCAGCAGCTTGGGGCCACCGGGAAACTACGAGCAGTACTTC. It specifies CASSLGPPGNYEQYF.

The V and J genes are TRBV7-6 and TRBJ1-2; the match to TRBD1 covers 10 bases. V was clipped by 5 bases and J by 7 bases; unmatched bases: 13. The length of the CDR3 is 16 residues. Germline V lookup: CDR1 SGHVS, CDR2 FNYEAQ. The CDR3 spells CASSPTVRQGARGYTF. CDR3 DNA sequence: TGTGCCAGCAGCCCAACCGTACGACAGGGGGCGCGTGGCTACACCTTC.

V is TRBV7-2 and J is TRBJ1-1, with D possibly TRBD1 on 5 matching bases. Germline CDR1 and CDR2: SGHTA and FQGNSA. V was trimmed by 8 bases and J by 2 bases, leaving 15 bases between them. This CDR3 is built from 14 residues. This chain's CDR3 is CASGWGNFNTEAFF. CDR3 bases: TGTGCCAGCGGCTGGGGCAACTTTAACACTGAAGCTTTCTTT.

This clone has just a few counts. V is TRBV18 and J is TRBJ1-2, with no clear D. Germline V gene lookup returns CDR1 KGHSH and CDR2 LQKENI. This CDR3 is 13 amino acids long. Trimming stripped 2 bases from V and 4 bases from J, with 8 bases between. The CDR3 spells CASSPEALYGYTF. The CDR3, as DNA: TGTGCCAGCTCACCAGAGGCCCTCTATGGCTACACCTTC.

V and J are TRBV2 and TRBJ2-7; maybe TRBD1 (6 bases). This CDR3 region has 15 residues. Germline CDR1 SNHLY, CDR2 FYNNEI. V was pared by 7 bases and J by 9 bases, with 25 bases between. The CDR3 loop reads CASIPGQGSGFGQYF. The CDR3 DNA follows: TGTGCCAGCATTCCGGGGCAGGGGTCGGGATTCGGGCAGTACTTC. The full variable domain, completed using reference TRBV2 and TRBJ2-7, is EPEVTQTPSHQVTQMGQEVILRCVPISNHLYFYWYRQILGQKVEFLVSFYNNEISEKSEIFDDQFSVERPDGSNFTLKIRSTKLEDSAMYFCASIPGQGSGFGQYFGPGTRLTVT.

This clone has more than one count but fewer than ten. The chain links TRBV15 to TRBJ2-7; 8 nucleotides agree with TRBD2. V shed 5 bases, J shed 0 bases, and the junction held 3 bases outside the gene matches. The CDR3 totals 14 residues. Germline values: CDR1 LNHNV, CDR2 YYDKDF (reference sequence). CDR3 DNA: TGTGCCACCAGCTCGGGGGGGAGCTCCTACGAGCAGTACTTC. The encoded protein is CATSSGGSSYEQYF.

Concerning this clone itself: The identical CDR3 is also encoded by other nucleotide sequences in the sample. The rearrangement uses TRBV5-4 and TRBJ2-5; a possible D gene is TRBD1 (6 bases). Germline CDR1 SGHNT, CDR2 YYREEE (reference sequence). V gave up 4 bases and J gave up 2 bases, with 12 bases separating them. The length of the CDR3 is 14 residues. The CDR3 region has the DNA TGTGCCAGCAGCCTGGGTGGGACACAAGAGACCCAGTACTTC. It is translated as CASSLGGTQETQYF.

V gene TRBV10-3 combines with J gene TRBJ2-1; 8 bases are a match to TRBD2. Germline CDR1 and CDR2: ENHRY and SYGVKD. The CDR3 covers 14 residues. Trimming cost V 6 bases and J 9 bases; bases outside gene matches: 10. The CDR3 bases are TGTGCCATCAGACCGGGGGGGGGTCGGGGTGAGCAGTTCTTC. It specifies CAIRPGGGRGEQFF.

V and J are TRBV9 and TRBJ2-3, with a tentative D call TRBD1 (6 bases). Germline assignment: CDR1 SGDLS and CDR2 YYNGEE. V lost 4 bases and J lost 8, with 20 bases in between. The CDR3 contains 15 residues. CDR3 nucleotide sequence: TGTGCCAGCAGCCATTGGGCAGGGGTGTGGGGTACGCAGTATTTT. Protein: CASSHWAGVWGTQYF.

J is TRBJ2-3 and V is TRBV19; TRBD2 agrees at 7 bases. After removal of 4 bases from V and 4 bases from J, the junction contained 8 bases not matched to a gene. Germline V lookup: CDR1 LNHDA, CDR2 SQIVND (reference sequence). The CDR3 extends over 15 amino acids. The CDR3 nucleotides are TGTGCCAGTAGTAATACTAGGGAGGGTGCAGATACGCAGTATTTT. This translates into CASSNTREGADTQYF.

This clone appeared a single time. This chain connects TRBV27 to TRBJ2-3; D is possibly TRBD2 (7 bases). The germline V and J ends were trimmed by 5 bases and 4 bases, with 10 bases remaining between them. CDR1 and CDR2 (germline): MNHEY, SMNVEV (reference sequence). The CDR3 length is 13 residues. CDR3 region: CASSQGGADTQYF. In DNA form, the CDR3 reads TGTGCCAGCAGTCAAGGGGGGGCAGATACGCAGTATTTT.

The rearrangement joins TRBV4-3 to TRBJ1-4; TRBD1 is a possible D gene (6 bases). The germline V and J ends were trimmed by 0 bases and 7 bases, with 24 bases remaining between them. The CDR3 has 19 residues. Looked up from germline, CDR1 is LGHNA and CDR2 is YSLEER. Here the CDR3 reads CASSQDFPGHASAGEKLFF. CDR3 in DNA: TGCGCCAGCAGCCAAGATTTTCCGGGACACGCTTCGGCGGGTGAAAAACTGTTTTTT.

As regards this clone: The junction does not match germline at one end; this may be a read error. The chain links TRBV13 to TRBJ1-2; D possibly corresponds to TRBD1 (5 bases). The CDR3 consists of 13 residues. Germline V gives CDR1 PRHDT, CDR2 FYEKMQ (reference sequence). The CDR3 sequence: CASSLPGGTLMSF. The CDR3, as DNA: TGTGCCAGCAGCTTACCCGGAGGGACCCTGATGTCCTTC.

The CDR3 bases are TGTGCCAGCAGCTCCGGGACAAGGGGTATGAACACTGAAGCTTTCTTT. Translated: CASSSGTRGMNTEAFF. The chain is built from TRBV5-4 and TRBJ1-1; maybe TRBD1 (6 bases). CDR3 length: 16 residues. CDR1 is SGHNT and CDR2 is YYREEE in the germline V gene (reference sequence). V lost 3 bases to trimming and J lost 0 bases, with 15 bases between them.

V usage is TRBV4-3 and J usage is TRBJ2-7, with 7 bases lining up with TRBD2. V dropped 1 base and J dropped 3; count of bases not matched to a gene: 6. CDR3 length equals 15 residues. Germline V gives CDR1 LGHNA, CDR2 YSLEER. CDR3 DNA sequence: TGCGCCAGCAGCCAAGCTAGCGGAATAGGCTACGAGCAGTACTTC. It encodes CASSQASGIGYEQYF.

This chain uses TRBV4-3 with TRBJ2-7, with 11 bases that match TRBD2. The J segment lost 2 bases and the V segment lost 1 base, leaving 1 base of the junction unmatched. Germline CDR1 LGHNA, CDR2 YSLEER. This CDR3 has 15 residues. DNA of the CDR3: TGCGCCAGCAGCCAAGGACTAGCGGGAACCTACGAGCAGTACTTC. Translating it yields CASSQGLAGTYEQYF.

This clone was seen more than once but under ten times. The rearrangement uses TRBV19 and TRBJ2-1; D is perhaps TRBD2 (5 bases). The germline V gene has CDR1 LNHDA and CDR2 SQIVND (reference sequence). The CDR3 has 11 residues. V was cut by 4 bases and J by 9 bases, with 7 bases left in between. The CDR3 DNA follows: TGTGCCAGTAGTAACGGGGTTGAGCAGTTCTTC. It encodes CASSNGVEQFF.

This clone was observed a few times. The genes are TRBV6-1 and TRBJ1-5, with a weak D call TRBD1 (5 bases). Trimming removed 8 bases at V and 7 bases at J, with 15 bases between. Germline loops: CDR1 MNHNS, CDR2 SASEGT. This CDR3 has 13 residues. The CDR3 region has the DNA TGTGCCAGCTCGTGGGGGGGGAAGCAGCCCCAGCATTTT. It codes for CASSWGGKQPQHF.

The rearrangement joins TRBV29-1 to TRBJ2-7, with D uncertain. The CDR3 totals 14 residues. Germline assignment: CDR1 SQVTM and CDR2 ANQGSEA. V was cut by 0 bases and J by 5 bases, with 14 bases left in between. Written as DNA, the CDR3 is TGCAGCGTTGAAGAAATTCCCGGTTTACACGAGCAGTACTTC. This codes for CSVEEIPGLHEQYF.